This T cell receptor beta chain came from a study of tumor and adjacent non-tumor tissue in lung cancer. Turning to the study itself: Patients comprised about a dozen adenocarcinoma, a couple of squamous cell carcinoma and 1 small cell lung cancer. Samples averaged around 3.9 million productive TCRbeta reads each.

Three rounds of nested PCR, following a modified ARM-PCR protocol, produced the TCRbeta library. TCRdb redid the calling of the multiplex PCR reads with MiXCR, one entry per CDR3 protein. This table has tens of thousands of distinct CDR3 sequences, around 64% appearing once. The V gene end was trimmed by 7 bases and the J gene end by 2 bases; junction bases not matched to a gene: 8. The CDR3 runs 14 residues. CDR1 and CDR2 (germline): MNHNS, SASEGT. This sample's RNA came from whole unsorted tissue. Sequenced material: lung tumor tissue. The rearrangement uses TRBV6-1 and TRBJ2-7, with 7 nucleotides matching TRBD1. The receptor was derived from a man aged 60 to 75 with non-small cell lung cancer. This chain's CDR3 is CASITTTGPYEQYF. The CDR3 DNA reads TGTGCCAGCATTACCACGACAGGGCCCTACGAGCAGTACTTC.